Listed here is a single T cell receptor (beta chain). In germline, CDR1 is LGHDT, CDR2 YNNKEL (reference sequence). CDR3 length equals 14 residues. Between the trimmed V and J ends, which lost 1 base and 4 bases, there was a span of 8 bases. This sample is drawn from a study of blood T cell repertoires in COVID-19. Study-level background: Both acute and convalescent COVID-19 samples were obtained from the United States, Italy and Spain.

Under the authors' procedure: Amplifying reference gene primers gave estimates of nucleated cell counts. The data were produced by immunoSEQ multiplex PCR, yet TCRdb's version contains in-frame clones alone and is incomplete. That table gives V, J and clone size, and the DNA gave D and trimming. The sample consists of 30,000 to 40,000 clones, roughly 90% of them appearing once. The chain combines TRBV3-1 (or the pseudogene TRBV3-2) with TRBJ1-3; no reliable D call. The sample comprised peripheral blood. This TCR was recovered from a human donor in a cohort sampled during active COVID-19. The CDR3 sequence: CASSQGLGGNTIYF. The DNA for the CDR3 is TGTGCCAGCAGCCAAGGCCTGGGCGGAAACACCATATATTTT.